The subject of this entry is one T cell receptor (beta chain). Its antigen is not yet known. Base-call qualities are not available, and no considerably larger clone is one nucleotide away. The roughly 42 donors, aged about 6 to 95 years, were systemically healthy Caucasian individuals from Russia. Roughly 10 milliliters of peripheral blood were collected from each donor into EDTA-treated Vacutainer tubes. Ficoll-Paque density-gradient centrifugation was used to isolate PBMCs, with at least 7 million per sample. Total RNA, at least 6 micrograms per sample, was extracted from PBMCs with Trizol reagent. For every donor, an aliquot of PBMCs went through flow cytometry to measure the percentages of naive CD45RAhigh/CD27high T cells. This sample was taken from a study of blood T cells in healthy people across ages (dated by TCRdb to 2014 to 2015). Some background on the complete study: In model experiments, template switching captured roughly one uniquely barcoded TCR beta cDNA molecule for every two T cells. To track age-related changes in TCR beta repertoire diversity, the study relied on deep sequencing normalized with unique cDNA molecular identifiers. To avoid experimental bias, donors of different ages were distributed randomly across sequencing lanes. The donors were split into four age groups: young (average about 16 years), middle-aged (around 37), aged (more than 55) and long-lived (approximately 80). Using the same blood draw, the study looked at two additional independent replicas of 1 million unique cDNA reads for two donors, one aged 18 to 30 and the other aged 80 or older.

There are 13 amino acids in the CDR3, from cysteine to phenylalanine inclusive. Solely the CDR3 DNA is kept, with 39 bases framed from the first base. V is reduced by 6 bases and J by 1 base, leaving a spacing of 9 bases between them. The germline V gene provides CDR1 MNHEY and CDR2 SVGAGI. Broader findings and caveats from the paper: Estimates of total diversity based on one million sequenced T cells were considered lower bounds and underestimates. Compared with the aged group, more naive CD4+ T cells, fewer expanded clones and increased TCR diversity were shown by the long-lived group, suggesting age selection. Donor CMV infection status was unknown, potentially confounding age-related changes in expanded clonotypes. As age increased, observed TCR beta diversity per million T cells dropped in a roughly linear way, and a significant reduction was already evident by age about 40. Because profiling used bulk unsorted PBMCs, naive and antigen-experienced compartments could not be compared conclusively. There was a strong correlation between observed TCR beta diversity and the percentage of naive T cells measured by flow cytometry.

The library came from 5' RACE. The data were produced on an Illumina HiSeq 2500. A second PCR of roughly 7 to 11 cycles was performed with a sample-barcoded 5' primer and a J-beta primer mix. A unique molecular identifier was introduced onto each TCR beta cDNA molecule by a template-switch 5' adaptor carrying 12 random nucleotides. At least 2.5 million CDR3-containing paired-end reads were obtained from each sample. First-strand cDNA was synthesized from all RNA with the Mint cDNA synthesis kit, primed by a TRBC-specific oligonucleotide. Following uracil-DNA glycosylase treatment, all cDNA underwent a first 18-cycle PCR with the universal primers M1SS and BC2_uni_R. Under the source paper's analysis protocol: For normalization, 1 million high-quality reads, each with a distinct molecular identifier, were randomly selected from each sample. Reads sharing molecular identifiers were discarded rather than binned into consensus sequences. MiTCR, run with a Q25 quality threshold and the strictest error-elimination algorithm, handled CDR3 identification, clonotype clustering and error correction. A nonparametric unseen species model with Euler transformation was used to estimate a lower bound on total TCR beta diversity. TCRdb handled the public reads itself, with Q25 trimming in fastp and clone calling in MiXCR, and kept productive beta chains. Entries are consolidated by CDR3 protein sequence, retaining the most common genes and DNA. TCRdb's processing, not the authors', yielded these V and J calls. Within this sample are 1.5 million to 2 million distinct CDR3 sequences, with 40% to 55% of them counted one time only. Clones ranked in the top ten supply 2.1% of the sample.

The source of this sequence is a woman aged 40 to 50 in good health. The material sequenced was blood. The chain is made from TRBV6-5 and TRBJ2-5, with no confident D gene call. The DNA sequence is given as TGTGCCAGCAGCACCAATTTCCAAGAGACCCAGTACTTC. This codes for CASSTNFQETQYF.